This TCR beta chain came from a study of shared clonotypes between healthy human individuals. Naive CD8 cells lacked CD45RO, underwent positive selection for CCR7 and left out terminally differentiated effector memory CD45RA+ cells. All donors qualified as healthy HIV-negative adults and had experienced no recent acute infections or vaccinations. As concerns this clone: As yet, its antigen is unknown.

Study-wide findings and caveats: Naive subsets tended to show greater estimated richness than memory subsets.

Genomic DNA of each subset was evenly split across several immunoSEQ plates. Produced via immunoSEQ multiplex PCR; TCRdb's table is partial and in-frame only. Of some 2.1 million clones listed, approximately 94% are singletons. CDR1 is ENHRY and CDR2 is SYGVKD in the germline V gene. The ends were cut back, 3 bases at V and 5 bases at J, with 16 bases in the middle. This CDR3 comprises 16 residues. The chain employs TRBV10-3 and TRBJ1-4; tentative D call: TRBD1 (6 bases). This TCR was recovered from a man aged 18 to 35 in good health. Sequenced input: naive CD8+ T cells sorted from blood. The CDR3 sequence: CAISDDVGRGNEKLFF. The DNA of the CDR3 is TGTGCCATCAGTGATGATGTAGGCAGGGGCAATGAAAAACTGTTTTTT.